Following are 9 T cell receptor beta chains from one sample sequenced in a study of T cells after yellow fever vaccination. TCRdb ran MiXCR on the 5' RACE reads and lists one entry per CDR3 protein. The sample contains more than 300,000 distinct CDR3 sequences, about 11% of which appear only once. The specimen comprised CD4+ T cells sorted from PBMCs, sampled 45 days after the yellow fever booster vaccination. The receptors stem from a man aged 18 to 30 who received the YFV17D yellow fever vaccine.

The table lists this clonotype with many counts. The chain has TRBV5-1 and TRBJ2-6; D is tentatively TRBD1 or TRBD2 (5 bases each). Germline assignment: CDR1 SGHRS and CDR2 YFSETQ. V gave up 0 bases and J gave up 4 bases, with 11 bases separating them. The CDR3 loop spans 16 amino acids. CDR3 nucleotides: TGCGCCAGCAGCTTGGGTCCCGGGACGGGGGCCAACGTCCTGACTTTC. Amino acid sequence: CASSLGPGTGANVLTF. Full variable domain (remainder filled in from reference TRBV5-1 and TRBJ2-6): KAGVTQTPRYLIKTRGQQVTLSCSPISGHRSVSWYQQTPGQGLQFLFEYFSETQRNKGNFPGRFSGRQFSNSRSEMNVSTLELGDSALYLCASSLGPGTGANVLTFGAGSRLTVL.

V usage is TRBV19 and J usage is TRBJ2-1, with D maybe TRBD1 (6 bases). This CDR3 has 13 amino acids. CDR1 is LNHDA and CDR2 is SQIVND in the germline V gene (reference sequence). V lost 6 bases and J 15 bases, leaving 21 bases between the germline ends. Here the CDR3 reads CASRQNRVGDAFF. In DNA, the CDR3 is TGTGCCAGTAGACAGAACAGGGTCGGGGATGCGTTCTTC.

J is TRBJ2-6 and V is TRBV5-6; unclear D gene. The CDR3 is made up of 14 amino acids. The ends were cut back, 0 bases at V and 5 bases at J, with 6 bases in the middle. Germline-derived CDR1 and CDR2 are SGHDT and YYEEEE. The CDR3 DNA follows: TGTGCCAGCAGCTTGGGACCGCGGGCCAACGTCCTGACTTTC. It is translated as CASSLGPRANVLTF.

This clonotype has a handful of counts. The V gene is TRBV5-1, the J gene TRBJ2-3; 14 bases align to TRBD2. The V and J ends lost 4 bases and 2 bases, in that order; junction bases with no gene match: 6. The CDR3 runs to 17 residues. The V gene's germline CDR1 is SGHRS and CDR2 YFSETQ. The CDR3 DNA follows: TGCGCCAGCAGCCTGGGACTAGCGGGGGCCTACACAGATACGCAGTATTTT. This gives the protein CASSLGLAGAYTDTQYF.

This clonotype turned up a few times. The chain carries TRBV5-5 and TRBJ1-3; 7 bases align to TRBD1. This CDR3 has 15 residues. The germline gives CDR1 SGHKS, CDR2 YYEKEE (reference sequence). J lost 2 bases, V lost 3 bases, and 5 bases had no gene match. CDR3 in amino acids: CASSSTGDPGNTIYF. CDR3 nucleotides: TGTGCCAGCAGCTCCACAGGGGACCCTGGAAACACCATATATTTT. Using reference TRBV5-5 and TRBJ1-3 for the parts outside the CDR3, the full variable domain is DAGVTQSPTHLIKTRGQQVTLRCSPISGHKSVSWYQQVLGQGPQFIFQYYEKEERGRGNFPDRFSARQFPNYSSELNVNALLLGDSALYLCASSSTGDPGNTIYFGEGSWLTVV.

This clonotype was picked up a small number of times. The chain carries TRBV7-2 and TRBJ2-3, with 15 bases fitting TRBD2. CDR3 length: 16 residues. V gave up 5 bases and J gave up 5 bases; unmatched junction bases: 5. Germline V CDR1 and CDR2: SGHTA, FQGNSA. The CDR3 region is CASSGGLAGGVDTQYF. Here the CDR3 DNA reads TGTGCCAGCAGCGGCGGACTAGCGGGGGGGGTAGATACGCAGTATTTT.

J is TRBJ1-4 and V is TRBV6-2 or TRBV6-3; D is unresolved. Germline loops: CDR1 MNHEY, CDR2 SVGEGT. V was clipped by 6 bases and J by 0 bases, with 11 bases between them. This CDR3 is built from 15 residues. CDR3 nucleotide sequence: TGTGCCAGCAGACCCGGACGGACAACTAATGAAAAACTGTTTTTT. Translation: CASRPGRTTNEKLFF.

This clonotype was picked up many times. This sequence joins TRBV12-3 or TRBV12-4 and TRBJ2-7; D perhaps matches TRBD2 (7 bases). V lost 2 bases and J lost 3, with 11 bases in between. The CDR3 contains 14 residues. The CDR3 protein is CASSLRGAVYEQYF. CDR3 coding DNA: TGTGCCAGCAGTTTACGGGGGGCTGTCTACGAGCAGTACTTC.

This clonotype was observed a handful of times. This chain links TRBV7-2 with TRBJ1-1; D might be TRBD1 (5 bases). Germline assignment: CDR1 SGHTA and CDR2 FQGNSA. The CDR3 runs 15 residues. With 3 bases removed from V and 4 bases from J, the gap between germline ends came to 15 bases. DNA of the CDR3: TGTGCCAGCAGCTTGGCCGGGGGGTCAGGCACTGAAGCTTTCTTT. This encodes CASSLAGGSGTEAFF. Based on the CDR3 plus reference TRBV7-2 and TRBJ1-1, the full variable domain is GAGVSQSPSNKVTEKGKDVELRCDPISGHTALYWYRQSLGQGLEFLIYFQGNSAPDKSGLPSDRFSAERTGGSVSTLTIQRTQQEDSAVYLCASSLAGGSGTEAFFGQGTRLTVV.